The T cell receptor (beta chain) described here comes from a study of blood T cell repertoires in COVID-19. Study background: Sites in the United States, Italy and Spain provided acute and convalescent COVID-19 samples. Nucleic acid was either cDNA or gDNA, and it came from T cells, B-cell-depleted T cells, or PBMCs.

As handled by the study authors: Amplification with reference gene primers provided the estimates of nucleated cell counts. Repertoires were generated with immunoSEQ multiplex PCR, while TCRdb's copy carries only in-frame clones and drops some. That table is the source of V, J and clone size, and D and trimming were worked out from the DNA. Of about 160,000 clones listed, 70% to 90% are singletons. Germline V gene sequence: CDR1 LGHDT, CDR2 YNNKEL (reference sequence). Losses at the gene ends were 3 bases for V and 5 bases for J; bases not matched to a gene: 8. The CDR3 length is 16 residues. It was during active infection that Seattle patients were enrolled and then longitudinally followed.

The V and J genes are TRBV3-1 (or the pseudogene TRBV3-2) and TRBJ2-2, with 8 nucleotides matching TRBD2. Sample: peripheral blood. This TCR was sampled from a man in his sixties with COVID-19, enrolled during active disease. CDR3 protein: CASSQESGRRTGELFF. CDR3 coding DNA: TGTGCCAGCAGCCAGGAAAGCGGGAGACGGACCGGGGAGCTGTTTTTT.